These 6 T cell receptor beta chains came from one sample sequenced in a study of glioma-infiltrating T cells after dendritic cell vaccination. Repertoires were generated with immunoSEQ multiplex PCR, while TCRdb's copy carries only in-frame clones and drops some. The sample includes more than 95,000 clones, around 90% of them seen just once. Time point denoted: after dendritic cell vaccination, including at tumor progression/relapse. Sequencing used blood, obtained after dendritic cell vaccination. Source of these receptors: a human donor with glioblastoma.

The gene calls are TRBV21-1 and TRBJ1-1; the table's D gene call, TRBD1, was not cross checked with the DNA. TRBV21-1 is termed a pseudogene. This CDR3 contains 16 residues. CDR3 in DNA: TGTGCCAGCAGCACCGACCATGACAGGGGGAACACTGAAGCTTTCTTT. Protein sequence: CASSTDHDRGNTEAFF.

This clone showed up just a few times. The chain employs TRBV19 and TRBJ1-2; weak D call: TRBD1 (5 bases). The CDR3 runs 13 residues. Trimming cost V 4 bases and J 4 bases, with 10 bases left between them. In germline, CDR1 is LNHDA, CDR2 SQIVND (reference sequence). The CDR3 is CASSKEGTYGYTF. CDR3 DNA: TGTGCCAGTAGTAAGGAGGGGACCTATGGCTACACCTTC.

This chain's CDR3 is CAWSLGRIRLYEKLFF. DNA for the CDR3: TGTGCCTGGAGTTTAGGTCGGATCCGACTCTATGAAAAACTGTTTTTT. The V call is TRBV30, the J call TRBJ1-4; no clear D gene. V was clipped by 2 bases and J by 6 bases, with 19 bases between them. In germline, CDR1 is GTSNPN, CDR2 SVGIG (reference sequence). CDR3 length equals 16 residues.

The chain employs TRBV5-4 and TRBJ2-1; 10 positions match TRBD1. This CDR3 is 15 amino acids long. Germline V gene sequence: CDR1 SGHNT, CDR2 YYREEE (reference sequence). V was pared by 4 bases and J by 5 bases, with 6 bases of the junction left unmatched. CDR3 in amino acids: CASSPRDRGNNEQFF. The CDR3 nucleotides are TGTGCCAGCAGCCCCCGGGACAGGGGAAACAATGAGCAGTTCTTC.

V is TRBV9 and J is TRBJ1-3; a possible D gene is TRBD1 (5 bases). Germline V lookup: CDR1 SGDLS, CDR2 YYNGEE. With 7 bases removed from V and 0 bases from J, the gap between germline ends came to 14 bases. The CDR3 runs 15 residues. CDR3 DNA: TGTGCCAGCGCCACGGGGGGGGGCTCTGGAAACACCATATATTTT. Protein: CASATGGGSGNTIYF.

The V and J genes are TRBV18 and TRBJ2-1; 11 bases fit TRBD1. This CDR3 spans 16 amino acids. The V gene's germline CDR1 is KGHSH and CDR2 LQKENI. V was pared by 5 bases and J by 8 bases, with 11 bases of the junction left unmatched. The CDR3 nucleotides are TGTGCCAGCTCATCTCGCGGACAGGGGGCGCGCTATGAGCAGTTCTTC. Translation gives CASSSRGQGARYEQFF.